These 3 T cell receptor beta chains came from one sample sequenced in a study of blood T cell repertoires in COVID-19. Generated by immunoSEQ multiplex PCR, the TCRdb table keeps only in-frame clones and is missing some. The table lists under 400,000 clones, approximately 89% of them singletons. The material sequenced was peripheral blood. These receptors all come from a woman aged 55 to 70 with COVID-19, enrolled during active disease.

This chain joins TRBV19 and TRBJ2-7, with 9 bases that match TRBD2. CDR1 is LNHDA and CDR2 is SQIVND in the germline V gene (reference sequence). With 7 bases clipped from V and 5 bases from J, the junction kept 18 bases outside the gene matches. The CDR3 extends over 17 amino acids. The CDR3 loop reads CASTPGWGERGAHEQYF. The CDR3 DNA is TGTGCCAGTACTCCAGGATGGGGCGAGCGGGGGGCCCACGAGCAGTACTTC.

The chain recombines TRBV5-6 with TRBJ1-2; D is unresolved. Germline lookup yields CDR1 SGHDT and CDR2 YYEEEE. This CDR3 is built from 13 residues. Trimming cost V 4 bases and J 4 bases, with 11 bases left between them. As DNA, the CDR3 is TGTGCCAGCAGCCCACCTACTACCTATGGCTACACCTTC. This codes for CASSPPTTYGYTF.

As for this clone: Other DNA sequences within the sample encode an identical CDR3. The rearrangement uses TRBV6-5 and TRBJ1-2, with a possible D match to TRBD1 (5 bases). From germline, CDR1 is MNHEY and CDR2 SVGAGI. The CDR3 length is 14 residues. Deletions cut 2 bases from V and 0 bases from J, with 7 bases between. Written as DNA, the CDR3 is TGTGCCAGCAGTTACAGACAGTCTAACTATGGCTACACCTTC. Its protein is CASSYRQSNYGYTF.